The 18 T cell receptor beta chains presented below share a single source sample, sequenced in a study of monozygotic twins with inflammatory bowel disease (dated by TCRdb to about 2019). The protocol used for the library was 5' RACE. TCRdb names Illumina HiSeq 2500 as the instrument used. TCRdb reprocessed the reads, and each CDR3 protein sequence is entered once, without DNA. This sample's records show about 380,000 distinct CDR3 sequences. The top ten clonotypes cover 2% to 3% of the sample. The sequencing input was blood. The receptors come from a human donor with ulcerative colitis or Crohn's disease, or a healthy co-twin of an affected twin (not recorded which).

The V call is TRBV12-3 or TRBV12-4, the J call TRBJ2-2. The CDR3 length is 14 residues. The CDR3 loop is CASNPYEDTGELFF.

V gene TRBV6-5 combines with J gene TRBJ2-7; the D call from TCRdb, TRBD1, cannot be confirmed without DNA. Per the germline V gene, CDR1 is MNHEY and CDR2 is SVGAGI. The CDR3 length is 15 residues. The chain's CDR3 is CASSYSWTGPYEQYF.

The gene calls are TRBV19 and TRBJ2-7; absent DNA, TCRdb's TRBD1 call cannot be checked. CDR3 length: 16 amino acids. Germline assignment: CDR1 LNHDA and CDR2 SQIVND (reference sequence). The CDR3 here is CASSIERTGSVYEQYF. Based on the CDR3 plus reference TRBV19 and TRBJ2-7, the full variable domain is DGGITQSPKYLFRKEGQNVTLSCEQNLNHDAMYWYRQDPGQGLRLIYYSQIVNDFQKGDIAEGYSVSREKKESFPLTVTSAQKNPTAFYLCASSIERTGSVYEQYFGPGTRLTVT.

The rearrangement uses TRBV5-1 and TRBJ2-3; TCRdb outputs TRBD1, but without DNA this stays unchecked. The CDR3 length is 15 residues. From germline, CDR1 is SGHRS and CDR2 YFSETQ. The chain's CDR3 is CASSQGHANTDTQYF.

The chain uses TRBV12-3 or TRBV12-4 and TRBJ2-3; without DNA, the TCRdb call of TRBD2 cannot be checked. The CDR3 length is 15 residues. The CDR3 is CASTSRRTSTDTQYF.

The chain carries TRBV11-3 and TRBJ2-2; without DNA, the TCRdb call of TRBD1 cannot be checked. The germline CDR1 and CDR2 sequences are SGHNT and YENEEA. There are 15 residues in the CDR3. The CDR3 protein is CASSRDRGYTGELFF. Full variable domain (remainder filled in from reference TRBV11-3 and TRBJ2-2): EAGVVQSPRYKIIEKKQPVAFWCNPISGHNTLYWYLQNLGQGPELLIRYENEEAVDDSQLPKDRFSAERLKGVDSTLKIQPAELGDSAVYLCASSRDRGYTGELFFGEGSRLTVL.

This chain uses TRBV4-3 with TRBJ2-1; with no DNA, the TCRdb D assignment of TRBD2 cannot be verified. Germline V CDR1 and CDR2: LGHNA, YSLEER. The CDR3 covers 14 residues. CDR3 residues: CASSQGGVRGEQFF.

The chain combines TRBV24-1 with TRBJ2-1. The length of the CDR3 is 14 residues. Per the germline V gene, CDR1 is KGHDR and CDR2 is SFDVKD. This CDR3 reads CATSDLGRDNEQFF.

The chain recombines TRBV5-6 with TRBJ2-7; the TRBD1 assignment by TCRdb is unverifiable without DNA. CDR1 and CDR2 from the germline V gene are SGHDT and YYEEEE. The length of the CDR3 is 15 residues. The CDR3 loop is CASSPVGGADYEQYF.

The chain couples TRBV6-1 to TRBJ1-2; checking the TCRdb D call of TRBD1 is not possible without DNA. The CDR3 runs 17 residues. CDR1 MNHNS and CDR2 SASEGT come from the germline V gene. This CDR3 is CASSLMRSGGAGYGYTF.

The chain joins TRBV20-1 to TRBJ1-4; TCRdb selects TRBD1, and the lack of DNA leaves this call unchecked. The CDR3 is 12 residues long. Germline lookup yields CDR1 DFQATT and CDR2 SNEGSKA (reference sequence). CDR3 region: CSLDSTNEKLFF.

This chain's CDR3 is CASSLTDRANNEQFF. This chain connects TRBV5-1 to TRBJ2-1; TCRdb designates TRBD1, a call that cannot be tested without DNA. The CDR3 has 15 residues. The germline V gene has CDR1 SGHRS and CDR2 YFSETQ.

CDR3 protein: CASSAGTGGRELFF. The chain is built from TRBV11-2 and TRBJ2-2; lacking DNA, the TRBD1 call made by TCRdb goes unchecked. Germline loops: CDR1 SGHAT, CDR2 FQNNGV. The CDR3 has 14 amino acids.

The chain combines TRBV20-1 with TRBJ2-3. The CDR3 spans 13 residues. CDR1 is DFQATT and CDR2 is SNEGSKA in the germline V gene (reference sequence). CDR3 amino acids: CSAVRTYTDTQYF.

This chain uses TRBV20-1 with TRBJ2-7; TCRdb picks TRBD2, but there is no DNA to check that call. The CDR3 is 17 residues long. Germline lookup yields CDR1 DFQATT and CDR2 SNEGSKA (reference sequence). This CDR3 is CSARELQSGGPPYEQYF.

This chain uses TRBV28 with TRBJ2-7; the D call from TCRdb, TRBD1, cannot be confirmed without DNA. Germline V CDR1 and CDR2: MDHEN, SYDVKM. The CDR3 is 14 amino acids. This chain's CDR3 is CASNPWTDSYEQYF. The variable domain in full, with the rest retrieved from reference TRBV28 and TRBJ2-7, is DVKVTQSSRYLVKRTGEKVFLECVQDMDHENMFWYRQDPGLGLRLIYFSYDVKMKEKGDIPEGYSVSREKKERFSLILESASTNQTSMYLCASNPWTDSYEQYFGPGTRLTVT.

The rearrangement joins TRBV5-1 to TRBJ1-3. From germline, CDR1 is SGHRS and CDR2 YFSETQ. The CDR3 sequence is 16 residues long. CDR3 residues: CASSLGTATSGNTIYF.

The gene calls are TRBV5-6 and TRBJ2-4; TCRdb's assignment of TRBD2 cannot be checked, as there is no DNA. Germline CDR1 SGHDT, CDR2 YYEEEE. This CDR3 is 15 amino acids long. The CDR3: CASTGPGPSKNIQYF.